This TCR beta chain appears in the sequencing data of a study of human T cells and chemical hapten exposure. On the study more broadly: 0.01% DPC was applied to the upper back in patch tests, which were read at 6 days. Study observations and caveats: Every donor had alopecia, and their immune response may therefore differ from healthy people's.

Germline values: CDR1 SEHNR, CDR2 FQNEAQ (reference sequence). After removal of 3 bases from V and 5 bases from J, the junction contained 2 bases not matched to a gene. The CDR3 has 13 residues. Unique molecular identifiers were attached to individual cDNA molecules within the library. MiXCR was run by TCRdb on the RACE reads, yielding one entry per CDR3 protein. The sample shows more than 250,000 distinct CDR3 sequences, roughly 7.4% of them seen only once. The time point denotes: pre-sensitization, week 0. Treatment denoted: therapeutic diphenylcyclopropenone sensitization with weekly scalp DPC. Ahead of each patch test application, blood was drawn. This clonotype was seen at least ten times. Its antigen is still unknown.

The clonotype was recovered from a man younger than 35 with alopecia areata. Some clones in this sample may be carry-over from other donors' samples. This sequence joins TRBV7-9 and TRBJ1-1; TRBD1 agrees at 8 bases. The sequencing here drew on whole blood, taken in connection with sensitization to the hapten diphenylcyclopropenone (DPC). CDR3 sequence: CASSFRGRTEAFF. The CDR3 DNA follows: TGTGCCAGCAGCTTCAGGGGGCGAACTGAAGCTTTCTTT.